A selection of T cell receptor beta chains follows, all from one sample in a study of T cell responses to AZD1222 COVID-19 vaccine. Some clones are missing from TCRdb's copy, which holds only in-frame ones; the method was immunoSEQ multiplex PCR. The table records about 50,000 clones, 70% to 80% of them present only once. The sequencing used peripheral blood, collected on day 0 of AZD1222 vaccination. The receptors here all came from an adult in good health. Both conserved end residues are part of each CDR3. A D gene is named only where the DNA matches it firmly. Rows may omit the clone size; those that give it use once, few, many or a size class.

j_call d_call v_call clone_size cdr3_aa cdr3_nt
TRBJ1-1 TRBD1 TRBV10-2 few CASGATGYTEAFF TGCGCCAGCGGGGCGACAGGGTACACTGAAGCTTTCTTT
TRBJ1-3 . TRBV18 . CASSSGTPAGNTIYF TGTGCCAGCTCATCCGGGACCCCGGCAGGAAACACCATATATTTT
TRBJ2-7 TRBD2 TRBV7-2 . CASSPSAGGPYEQYF TGTGCCAGCAGCCCATCAGCGGGAGGGCCCTACGAGCAGTACTTC
TRBJ1-5 TRBD1 TRBV27 few CASRTGVSNQPQHF TGTGCCAGCAGGACAGGGGTTAGCAATCAGCCCCAGCATTTT
TRBJ2-5 . TRBV19 once CASSPGDQETQYF TGTGCCAGTAGTCCCGGAGACCAAGAGACCCAGTACTTC
TRBJ1-4 . TRBV7-2 . CASSPGGPANEKLFF TGTGCCAGCAGCCCGGGGGGTCCGGCTAATGAAAAACTGTTTTTT
TRBJ1-2 . TRBV28 few CASTNLGRVFGYTF TGTGCCAGCACCAACCTGGGGAGGGTTTTTGGCTACACCTTC
TRBJ2-6 . TRBV19 . CASTYGEGTGANVLTF TGTGCCAGTACCTATGGAGAGGGCACTGGGGCCAACGTCCTGACTTTC
TRBJ2-7 TRBD2 TRBV12-5 . CASGLGEGTYEQYF TGTGCTAGTGGTTTAGGGGAGGGGACCTACGAGCAGTACTTC
TRBJ1-5 . TRBV2 . CASRDDSSNQPQHF TGTGCCAGCAGAGATGACAGTAGCAATCAGCCCCAGCATTTT
TRBJ1-1 . TRBV12-3/TRBV12-4 . CASSLPRNIRAFF TGTGCCAGCAGTTTGCCCAGGAATATAAGAGCTTTCTTT
TRBJ2-2 TRBD1 TRBV2 . CASGRDRNTGELFF TGTGCCAGCGGCCGGGACAGAAACACCGGGGAGCTGTTTTTT
TRBJ2-2 . TRBV2 . CASSEIPGGTGELFF TGTGCCAGCAGTGAAATTCCCGGGGGCACCGGGGAGCTGTTTTTT
TRBJ1-1 . TRBV11-3 . CASSRRVGTEAFF TGTGCCAGCAGCCGCAGGGTGGGCACTGAAGCTTTCTTT
TRBJ1-5 . TRBV25-1 . CASSGGFPNQPQHF TGTGCCAGCAGTGGAGGGTTTCCAAATCAGCCCCAGCATTTT
TRBJ1-5 . TRBV15 . CATSRDFWESSNQPQHF TGTGCCACCAGCAGAGATTTTTGGGAATCTAGCAATCAGCCCCAGCATTTT
TRBJ1-6 . TRBV15 . CATSKQGNNSPLHF TGTGCCACCAGCAAACAGGGAAATAATTCACCCCTCCACTTT
TRBJ2-1 TRBD2 TRBV18 . CASSAGLAGNEQFF TGTGCCAGCTCAGCCGGACTAGCGGGGAATGAGCAGTTCTTC
TRBJ2-7 . TRBV5-5 . CASSLRGGFEAGASYEQYF TGTGCCAGCAGCTTGCGAGGGGGTTTCGAGGCGGGAGCAAGTTACGAGCAGTACTTC
TRBJ1-1 . TRBV5-6 . CASSFPFTENTEAFF TGTGCCAGCAGCTTCCCCTTCACAGAGAACACTGAAGCTTTCTTT
TRBJ2-3 TRBD2 TRBV7-9 . CASSPGTSGVADTQYF TGTGCCAGCAGCCCGGGGACTAGCGGGGTGGCAGATACGCAGTATTTT
TRBJ1-2 . TRBV28 . CASLAGRTGDYGYTF TGTGCCAGCCTTGCTGGACGAACCGGGGACTATGGCTACACCTTC
TRBJ2-5 . TRBV7-8 . CASSLAQTTQETQYF TGTGCCAGCAGCTTAGCGCAGACGACCCAAGAGACCCAGTACTTC
TRBJ1-5 . TRBV19 . CASSPPMLSTNQPQHF TGTGCCAGTAGCCCTCCTATGTTGAGTACCAATCAGCCCCAGCATTTT
TRBJ1-2 TRBD1 TRBV5-5 . CASSIEGTGGVYGYTF TGTGCCAGCAGCATAGAAGGGACAGGGGGGGTCTATGGCTACACCTTC
TRBJ1-1 . TRBV28 . CASHWRTSMNTEAFF TGTGCCAGCCATTGGAGGACAAGCATGAACACTGAAGCTTTCTTT
TRBJ1-2 . TRBV4-1 . CASSQDGRTSGYGYTF TGCGCCAGCAGCCAAGATGGAAGGACTTCTGGGTATGGCTACACCTTC
TRBJ1-1 TRBD1 TRBV18 once CASSTPGQGLNTEAFF TGTGCCAGCTCAACTCCGGGACAGGGTTTGAACACTGAAGCTTTCTTT
TRBJ1-5 . TRBV15 . CATSQQLDQPQHF TGTGCCACCAGCCAACAGTTAGATCAGCCCCAGCATTTT
TRBJ1-1 . TRBV19 . CASSRSGLGTEAFF TGTGCCAGTAGTCGAAGCGGACTAGGGACTGAAGCTTTCTTT
TRBJ1-1 . TRBV5-1 . CASSLQPSNTEAFF TGCGCCAGCAGCCTTCAGCCATCTAACACTGAAGCTTTCTTT
TRBJ2-1 . TRBV2 . CASNRQGLNEQFF TGTGCCAGCAATCGTCAAGGGTTGAATGAGCAGTTCTTC
TRBJ1-5 . TRBV5-1 few CASSSTGGSNQPQHF TGCGCCAGCAGCTCGACGGGGGGCTCAAATCAGCCCCAGCATTTT
TRBJ1-1 . TRBV7-2 . CASSRQTTEAFF TGTGCCAGCAGCCGGCAGACCACTGAAGCTTTCTTT
TRBJ1-2 TRBD1 TRBV5-1 . CASSDRVDYGYTF TGCGCCAGCAGCGACAGGGTCGACTATGGCTACACCTTC
TRBJ1-4 . TRBV7-8 . CASSPLVGGEKLFF TGTGCCAGCAGCCCCCTCGTGGGAGGGGAAAAACTGTTTTTT
TRBJ1-1 . TRBV24-1 . CATRQGFGTEAFF TGTGCCACCAGGCAGGGTTTTGGCACTGAAGCTTTCTTT
TRBJ2-3 . TRBV6-1 . CASSDGGSSTDTQYF TGTGCCAGCAGTGACGGGGGATCTAGCACAGATACGCAGTATTTT
TRBJ1-2 . TRBV5-1 . CASSLSGTPRFYGYTF TGCGCCAGCAGCTTATCCGGGACTCCGAGATTTTATGGCTACACCTTC
TRBJ1-3 . TRBV9 . CASSVGGNRENTIYF TGTGCCAGCAGCGTAGGAGGGAACAGGGAGAACACCATATATTTT
TRBJ1-1 . TRBV5-1 . CASSSPGGQQAFF TGCGCCAGCAGCTCACCCGGCGGACAGCAGGCTTTCTTT
TRBJ1-5 TRBD1 TRBV2 few CASREGQGFNQPQHF TGTGCCAGCAGGGAGGGACAGGGGTTCAATCAGCCCCAGCATTTT
TRBJ1-1 . TRBV6-4 once CASSARMNTEAFF TGTGCCAGCAGTGCCAGGATGAACACTGAAGCTTTCTTT
TRBJ1-1 . TRBV6-1 . CASSEVKGEAFF TGTGCCAGCAGTGAAGTCAAAGGGGAGGCTTTCTTT
TRBJ2-5 . TRBV5-8 . CASSLEAGRQETQYF TGTGCCAGCAGCTTGGAGGCGGGACGACAAGAGACCCAGTACTTC
TRBJ1-2 . TRBV28 . CASSFRFTNYGYTF TGTGCCAGCAGTTTCAGATTTACTAACTATGGCTACACCTTC
TRBJ2-3 TRBD2 TRBV7-3 once CASSRGGRGVDTQYF TGTGCCAGCAGCCGCGGGGGGCGAGGTGTCGATACGCAGTATTTT
TRBJ1-3 TRBD1 TRBV4-2 . CASSQETGPLGNTIYF TGTGCCAGCAGCCAAGAGACAGGGCCACTAGGAAACACCATATATTTT
TRBJ2-2 . TRBV9 . CASSVYTGTSAGELFF TGTGCCAGCAGCGTATACACCGGGACAAGTGCCGGGGAGCTGTTTTTT
TRBJ2-7 . TRBV4-1 few CASSQEVSPRPYEQYF TGCGCCAGCAGCCAAGAAGTGTCACCTCGTCCCTACGAGCAGTACTTC
TRBJ2-3 . TRBV11-3 . CASSSSGNTQYF TGTGCCAGCAGCTCTTCGGGGAATACGCAGTATTTT
TRBJ1-1 . TRBV19 . CASSIVHRVNTEAFF TGTGCCAGTAGTATAGTGCACAGGGTGAACACTGAAGCTTTCTTT
TRBJ1-2 . TRBV6-5 . CATAPQGNYGYTF TGTGCCACCGCTCCACAGGGCAACTATGGCTACACCTTC
TRBJ1-1 . TRBV19 . CASNPPGITEAFF TGTGCCAGTAACCCCCCGGGGATCACTGAAGCTTTCTTT
TRBJ2-5 . TRBV3-1/TRBV3-2 . CASSLPQGGSGETQYF TGTGCCAGCAGCCTCCCGCAAGGGGGGAGTGGAGAGACCCAGTACTTC